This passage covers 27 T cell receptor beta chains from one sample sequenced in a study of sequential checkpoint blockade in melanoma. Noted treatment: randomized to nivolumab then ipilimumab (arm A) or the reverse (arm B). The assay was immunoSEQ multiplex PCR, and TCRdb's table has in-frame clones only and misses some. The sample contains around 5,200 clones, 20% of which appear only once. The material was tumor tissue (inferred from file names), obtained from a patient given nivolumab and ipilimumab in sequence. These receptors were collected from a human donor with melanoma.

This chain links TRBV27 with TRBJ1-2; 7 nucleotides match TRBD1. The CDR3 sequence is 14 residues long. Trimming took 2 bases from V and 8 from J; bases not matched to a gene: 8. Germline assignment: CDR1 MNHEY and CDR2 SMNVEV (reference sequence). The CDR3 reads CASSLVHRGDGYTF. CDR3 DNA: TGTGCCAGCAGTTTAGTACACAGGGGCGACGGCTACACCTTC.

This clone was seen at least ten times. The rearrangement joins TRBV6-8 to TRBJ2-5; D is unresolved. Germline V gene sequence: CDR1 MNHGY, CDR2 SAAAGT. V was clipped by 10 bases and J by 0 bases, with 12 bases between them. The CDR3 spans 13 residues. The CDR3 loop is CATLSRDQETQYF. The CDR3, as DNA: TGTGCCACCCTGTCGCGAGACCAAGAGACCCAGTACTTC.

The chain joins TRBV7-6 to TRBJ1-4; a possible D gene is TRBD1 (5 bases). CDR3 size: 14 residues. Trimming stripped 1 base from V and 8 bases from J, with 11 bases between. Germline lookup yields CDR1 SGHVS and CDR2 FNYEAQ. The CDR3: CASSLVSPGEKLFF. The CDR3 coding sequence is TGTGCCAGCAGCTTAGTTTCTCCAGGGGAAAAACTGTTTTTT.

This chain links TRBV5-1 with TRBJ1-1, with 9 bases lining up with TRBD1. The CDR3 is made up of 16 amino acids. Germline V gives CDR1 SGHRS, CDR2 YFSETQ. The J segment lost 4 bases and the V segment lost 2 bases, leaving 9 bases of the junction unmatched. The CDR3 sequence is CASSLPWTGDPTEAFF. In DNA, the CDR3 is TGCGCCAGCAGCTTACCATGGACAGGGGATCCCACTGAAGCTTTCTTT.

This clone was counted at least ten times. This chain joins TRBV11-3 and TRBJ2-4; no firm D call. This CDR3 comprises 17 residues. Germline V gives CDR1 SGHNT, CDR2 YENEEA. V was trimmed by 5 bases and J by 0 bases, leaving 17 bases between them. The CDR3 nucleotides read TGTGCCAGCAGCCCCAAAACGAAGCCAATAGCCAAAAACATTCAGTACTTC. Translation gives CASSPKTKPIAKNIQYF.

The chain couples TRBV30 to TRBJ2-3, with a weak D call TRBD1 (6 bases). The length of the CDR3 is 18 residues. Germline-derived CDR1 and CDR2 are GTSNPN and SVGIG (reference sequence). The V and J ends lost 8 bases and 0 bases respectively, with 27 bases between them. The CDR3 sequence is CAPRPGTNWISSTDTQYF. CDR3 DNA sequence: TGTGCCCCAAGACCCGGGACAAATTGGATTTCTAGCACAGATACGCAGTATTTT. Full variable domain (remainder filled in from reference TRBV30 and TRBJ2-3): SQTIHQWPATLVQPVGSPLSLECTVEGTSNPNLYWYRQAAGRGLQLLFYSVGIGQISSEVPQNLSASRPQDRQFILSSKKLLLSDSGFYLCAPRPGTNWISSTDTQYFGPGTRLTVL.

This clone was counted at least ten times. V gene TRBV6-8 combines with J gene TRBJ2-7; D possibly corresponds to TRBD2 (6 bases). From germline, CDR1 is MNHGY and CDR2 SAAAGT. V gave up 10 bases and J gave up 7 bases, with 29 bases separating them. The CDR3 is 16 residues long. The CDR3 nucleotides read TGTGCCATCAGCGCCGGTGTGGGAGGCTACCTCGGGGAGCAGTACTTC. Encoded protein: CAISAGVGGYLGEQYF.

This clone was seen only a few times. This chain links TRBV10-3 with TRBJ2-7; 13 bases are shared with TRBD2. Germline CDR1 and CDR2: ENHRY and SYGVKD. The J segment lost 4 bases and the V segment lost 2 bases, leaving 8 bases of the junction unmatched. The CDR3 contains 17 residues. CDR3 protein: CAISETSGGAFGYEQYF. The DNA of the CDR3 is TGTGCCATCAGTGAGACTAGCGGGGGGGCGTTCGGGTACGAGCAGTACTTC.

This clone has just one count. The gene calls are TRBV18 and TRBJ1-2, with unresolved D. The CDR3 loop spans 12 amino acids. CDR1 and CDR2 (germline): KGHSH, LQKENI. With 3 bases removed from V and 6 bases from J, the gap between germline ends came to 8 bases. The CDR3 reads CASSPGRDGYTF. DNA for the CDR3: TGTGCCAGCTCACCGGGCCGGGATGGCTACACCTTC.

DNA for the CDR3: TGCGCCAGCAGCTCGATCTCGGGACAGGGGGAGGATGGCTACACCTTC. Its translation is CASSSISGQGEDGYTF. The chain has TRBV5-1 and TRBJ1-2; 11 bases are a match to TRBD1. The germline CDR1 and CDR2 sequences are SGHRS and YFSETQ. The CDR3 totals 16 residues. J was trimmed by 6 bases and V by 3 bases; bases with no gene match: 10.

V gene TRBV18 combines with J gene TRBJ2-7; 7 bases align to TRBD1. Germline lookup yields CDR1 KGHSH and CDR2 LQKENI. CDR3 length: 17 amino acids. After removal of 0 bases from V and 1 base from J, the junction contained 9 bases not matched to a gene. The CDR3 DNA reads TGTGCCAGCTCACCACCCACCCGGGACAGAGATTCCTACGAGCAGTACTTC. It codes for CASSPPTRDRDSYEQYF.

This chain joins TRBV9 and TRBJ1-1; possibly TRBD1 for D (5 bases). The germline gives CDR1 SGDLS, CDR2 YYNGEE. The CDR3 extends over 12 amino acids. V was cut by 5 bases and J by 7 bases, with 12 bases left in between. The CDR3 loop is CASRRDGGEAFF. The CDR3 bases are TGTGCCAGCAGGAGGGACGGGGGTGAAGCTTTCTTT.

The CDR3 is CASSSTGQGNSPLHF. CDR3 DNA: TGTGCCAGCTCCTCAACGGGACAGGGTAATTCACCCCTCCACTTT. The J gene is TRBJ1-6, the V gene TRBV18, with 9 nucleotides matching TRBD1. The CDR3 is 15 residues long. Germline trimming cut 6 bases from V and 6 bases from J; bases unmatched to any gene: 6. CDR1 and CDR2 (germline): KGHSH, LQKENI.

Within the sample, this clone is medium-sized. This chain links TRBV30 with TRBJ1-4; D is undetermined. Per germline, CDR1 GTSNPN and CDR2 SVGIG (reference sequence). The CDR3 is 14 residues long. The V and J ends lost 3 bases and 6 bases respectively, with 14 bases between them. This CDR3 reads CAWSTGSPHEKLFF. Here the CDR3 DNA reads TGTGCCTGGAGCACTGGCAGTCCCCATGAAAAACTGTTTTTT. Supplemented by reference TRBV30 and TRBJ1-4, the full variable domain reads SQTIHQWPATLVQPVGSPLSLECTVEGTSNPNLYWYRQAAGRGLQLLFYSVGIGQISSEVPQNLSASRPQDRQFILSSKKLLLSDSGFYLCAWSTGSPHEKLFFGSGTQLSVL.

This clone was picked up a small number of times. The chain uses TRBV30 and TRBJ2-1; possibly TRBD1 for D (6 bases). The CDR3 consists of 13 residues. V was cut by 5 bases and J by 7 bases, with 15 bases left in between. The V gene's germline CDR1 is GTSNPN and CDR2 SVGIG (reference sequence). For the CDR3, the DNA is TGTGCCTGGGGGGGCCGCTTGGGAAATGAGCAGTTCTTC. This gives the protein CAWGGRLGNEQFF.

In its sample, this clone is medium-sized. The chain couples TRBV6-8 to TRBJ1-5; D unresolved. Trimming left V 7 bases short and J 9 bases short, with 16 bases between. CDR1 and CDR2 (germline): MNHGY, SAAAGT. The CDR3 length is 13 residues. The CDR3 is CASKRPGVGPQHF. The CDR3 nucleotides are TGTGCCAGCAAAAGGCCGGGCGTTGGGCCCCAGCATTTT.

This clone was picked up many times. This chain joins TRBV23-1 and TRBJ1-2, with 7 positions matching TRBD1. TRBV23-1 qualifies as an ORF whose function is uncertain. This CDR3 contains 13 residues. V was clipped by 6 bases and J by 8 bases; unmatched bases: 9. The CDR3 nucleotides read TGCGCCAGCAGCTTCGACAGGGAAATGGGCTACACCTTC. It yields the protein CASSFDREMGYTF.

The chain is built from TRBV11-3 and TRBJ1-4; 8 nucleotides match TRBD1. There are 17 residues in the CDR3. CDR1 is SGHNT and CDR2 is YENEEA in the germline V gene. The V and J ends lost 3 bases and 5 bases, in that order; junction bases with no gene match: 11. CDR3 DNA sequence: TGTGCCAGCAGCTTTAAGGCCTCCGGGACAGGCAATGAAAAACTGTTTTTT. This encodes CASSFKASGTGNEKLFF.

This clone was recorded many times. This CDR3 reads CASSYSLGSQGKPEAFF. Written as DNA, the CDR3 is TGTGCCAGCAGTTACTCTTTAGGGTCCCAGGGGAAGCCTGAAGCTTTCTTT. V usage is TRBV6-8 and J usage is TRBJ1-1; D possibly corresponds to TRBD1 (6 bases). V lost 0 bases and J lost 6, with 20 bases in between. This CDR3 contains 17 residues. Germline-derived CDR1 and CDR2 are MNHGY and SAAAGT.

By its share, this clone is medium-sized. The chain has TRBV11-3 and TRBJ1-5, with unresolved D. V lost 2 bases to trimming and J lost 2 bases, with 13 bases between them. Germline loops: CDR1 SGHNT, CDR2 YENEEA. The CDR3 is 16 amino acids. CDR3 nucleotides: TGTGCCAGCAGCTTATGGACCTACGGGGGCAATCAGCCCCAGCATTTT. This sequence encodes CASSLWTYGGNQPQHF.

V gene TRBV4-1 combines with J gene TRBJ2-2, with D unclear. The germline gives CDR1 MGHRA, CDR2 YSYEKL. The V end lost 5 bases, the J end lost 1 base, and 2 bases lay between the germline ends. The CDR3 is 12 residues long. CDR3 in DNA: TGCGCCAGCAGCTGGAACACCGGGGAGCTGTTTTTT. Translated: CASSWNTGELFF.

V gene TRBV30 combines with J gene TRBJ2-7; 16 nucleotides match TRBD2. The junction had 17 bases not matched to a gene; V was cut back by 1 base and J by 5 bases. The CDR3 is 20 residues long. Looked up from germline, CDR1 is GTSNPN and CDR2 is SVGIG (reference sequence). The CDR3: CAWSAFRPGTSGGAVNEQYF. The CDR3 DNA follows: TGTGCCTGGAGTGCGTTTCGTCCCGGGACTAGCGGGGGGGCCGTCAACGAGCAGTACTTC.

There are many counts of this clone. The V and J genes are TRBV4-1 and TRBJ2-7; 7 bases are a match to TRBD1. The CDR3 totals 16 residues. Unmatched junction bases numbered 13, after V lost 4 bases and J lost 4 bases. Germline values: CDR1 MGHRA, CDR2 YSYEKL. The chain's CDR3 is CASSRASGQILYEQYF. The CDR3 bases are TGCGCCAGCAGCCGGGCCTCGGGACAGATCCTTTACGAGCAGTACTTC.

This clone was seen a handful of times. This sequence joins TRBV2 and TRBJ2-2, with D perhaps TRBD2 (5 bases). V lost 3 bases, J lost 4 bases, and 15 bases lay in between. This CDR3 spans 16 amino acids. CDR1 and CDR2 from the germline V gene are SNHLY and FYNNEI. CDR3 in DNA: TGTGCCAGCAGTGACGCAAGGGCGCGGGTCACCGGGGAGCTGTTTTTT. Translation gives CASSDARARVTGELFF.

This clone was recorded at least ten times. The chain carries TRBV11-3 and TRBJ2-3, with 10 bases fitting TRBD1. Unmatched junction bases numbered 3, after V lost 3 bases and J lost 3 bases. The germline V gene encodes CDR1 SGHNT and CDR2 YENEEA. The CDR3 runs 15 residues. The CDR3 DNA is TGTGCCAGCAGCTTGCGGGACAGGGGAACAGATACGCAGTATTTT. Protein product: CASSLRDRGTDTQYF. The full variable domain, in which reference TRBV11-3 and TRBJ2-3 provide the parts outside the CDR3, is EAGVVQSPRYKIIEKKQPVAFWCNPISGHNTLYWYLQNLGQGPELLIRYENEEAVDDSQLPKDRFSAERLKGVDSTLKIQPAELGDSAVYLCASSLRDRGTDTQYFGPGTRLTVL.

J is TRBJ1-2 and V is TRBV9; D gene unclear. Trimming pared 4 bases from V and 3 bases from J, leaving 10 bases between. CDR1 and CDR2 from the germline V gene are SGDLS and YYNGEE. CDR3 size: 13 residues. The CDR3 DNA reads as TGTGCCAGCAGCCCCGCAGGAGACTATGGCTACACCTTC. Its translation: CASSPAGDYGYTF.

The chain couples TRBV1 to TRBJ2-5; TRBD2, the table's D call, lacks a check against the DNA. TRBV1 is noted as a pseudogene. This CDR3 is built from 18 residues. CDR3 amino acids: CASSQAVPSGGARETQYF. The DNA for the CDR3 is TGCGCCAGCAGCCAAGCCGTCCCTAGCGGGGGGGCCCGGGAGACCCAGTACTTC.